The rows below give T cell receptor beta chains drawn from one sample of a study of STAT5B mutations in CD4+ large granular lymphocyte leukemia. Assay used: immunoSEQ multiplex PCR; TCRdb lists only in-frame clones, some missing. The sample consists of 30,000 to 35,000 clones, over 65% of them appearing once. What was sequenced was CD4+ T cells from blood buffy coats. These receptors were obtained from a human donor in good health. Both conserved end residues are part of each CDR3. Rows may omit the clone size; those that give it use once, few, many or a size class.

v_gene	j_gene	abundance	CDR3aa
TRBV19	TRBJ1-6	NA	CASSPGTYNSPLHF
TRBV10-3	TRBJ1-6	NA	CAIITGLTGINSPLHF
TRBV29-1	TRBJ1-3	NA	CSVLRETGNTIYF
TRBV6-1	TRBJ2-1	NA	CASSLSGGAYNEQFF
TRBV19	TRBJ2-2	NA	CASSLDLDPLGVTGELFF
TRBV6-5	TRBJ1-5	NA	CASSFTAIVSNQPQHF
TRBV5-1	TRBJ2-7	NA	CASSLGGTSYEQYF
TRBV4-3	TRBJ2-6	once	CASSPGQSGANVLTF
TRBV7-2	TRBJ2-3	NA	CASSLGIAPGTDTQYF
TRBV2	TRBJ1-2	NA	CASTLTVYGYTF
TRBV9	TRBJ2-1	NA	CASSVDIAGGYEQFF
TRBV27	TRBJ2-2	NA	CATRPANTGELFF
TRBV12-5	TRBJ2-5	NA	CASGFAGGLETQYF
TRBV29-1	TRBJ2-7	NA	CSAEAGSSYEQYF
TRBV19	TRBJ1-4	NA	CASCDRGRTNEKLFF
TRBV7-2	TRBJ1-2	NA	CASSQRGGGGYTF
TRBV5-1	TRBJ2-1	NA	CASSTDRPPYNEQFF
TRBV7-8	TRBJ1-1	NA	CASSLVGGNTEAFF
TRBV19	TRBJ2-7	NA	CASSAGSGYEQYF
TRBV6-1	TRBJ1-4	NA	CASSGQAATNEKLFF
TRBV28	TRBJ2-5	NA	CASSSPGLPGAQYF
TRBV11-2	TRBJ2-7	NA	CASSLEGQFYEQYF
TRBV19	TRBJ2-6	NA	CASSIEGPGSGANVLTF
TRBV15	TRBJ2-3	NA	CATSREGSTDTQYF
TRBV5-1	TRBJ1-2	NA	CASSLGQVNYGYTF
TRBV7-3	TRBJ2-2	NA	CASSLGPNWELFF
TRBV19	TRBJ1-2	NA	CASTTPRQGYGYTF
TRBV5-4	TRBJ2-2	once	CASSVPLGELFF
TRBV27	TRBJ2-7	NA	CASSAGGAGSYEQYF
TRBV5-1	TRBJ2-5	NA	CASSSVQGRGTQYF
TRBV7-9	TRBJ1-1	NA	CASSLVDFPRNTEAFF
TRBV12-2	TRBJ2-7	NA	CASRLRGTGCVEQYF
TRBV10-1	TRBJ1-5	NA	CASSEIGSQPQHF
TRBV6-1	TRBJ2-3	NA	CASSGQGFHTDTQYF
TRBV5-1	TRBJ2-5	NA	CASSPTGQGQETQYF